These 17 T cell receptor beta chains originate from one sample sequenced in a study of cytomegalovirus exposure and HLA in healthy donors. 60 Vbeta and 13 Jbeta primers were used in PCR. Method: immunoSEQ multiplex PCR; TCRdb's copy keeps in-frame clones and lacks some. This sample lists 75,000 to 95,000 clones; its ten largest clones have over 1.2%. Sequencing was carried out using PBMCs. These receptors all come from a woman aged 60 to 75 in good health and CMV-seronegative.

The chain employs TRBV7-9 and TRBJ2-1; 11 bases fit TRBD1. The trim removed 5 bases at V and 8 bases at J, leaving 8 bases unmatched. The CDR3 has 15 amino acids. Germline CDR1 and CDR2: SEHNR and FQNEAQ (reference sequence). For the CDR3, the DNA is TGTGCCAGCAGCACCACCGGGACAGGGGGTTATGAGCAGTTCTTC. The encoded protein is CASSTTGTGGYEQFF.

CDR3 in amino acids: CASSLWQGTNIQYF. The DNA of the CDR3 is TGTGCCAGCAGCTTATGGCAGGGAACAAACATTCAGTACTTC. The V and J genes are TRBV5-4 and TRBJ2-4; weak D call: TRBD1 (5 bases). CDR3 size: 14 residues. Trimming left V 2 bases short and J 6 bases short, with 12 bases between. CDR1 and CDR2 from the germline V gene are SGHNT and YYREEE (reference sequence).

The gene calls are TRBV7-9 and TRBJ2-1, with 14 nucleotides matching TRBD2. This CDR3 is 15 amino acids long. V lost 5 bases, J lost 8 bases, and 5 bases stayed unmatched. Germline assignment: CDR1 SEHNR and CDR2 FQNEAQ (reference sequence). The CDR3 region has the DNA TGTGCCAGCAGCCCCCCGGGACTAGCGGGAGATGAGCAGTTCTTC. It is translated as CASSPPGLAGDEQFF.

V usage is TRBV10-1 and J usage is TRBJ2-7; no clear D gene. Trimming cost V 4 bases and J 1 base, with 2 bases left between them. The CDR3 is 11 residues long. Germline V gene data show CDR1 as WNHNN and CDR2 as SYGVQD (reference sequence). In DNA, the CDR3 is TGCGCCAGCAGTGCTTCCTACGAGCAGTACTTC. This encodes CASSASYEQYF.

This chain uses TRBV5-4 with TRBJ1-2; D is unresolved. The CDR3 consists of 12 residues. Between the trimmed V and J ends, which lost 0 bases and 8 bases, there was a span of 8 bases. The germline V gene has CDR1 SGHNT and CDR2 YYREEE (reference sequence). This CDR3 reads CASSLARKGYTF. The DNA for the CDR3 is TGTGCCAGCAGCTTGGCTAGGAAGGGCTACACCTTC.

The chain links TRBV28 to TRBJ1-2, with 8 nucleotides matching TRBD1. This CDR3 spans 17 amino acids. Trimming took 4 bases from V and 2 from J; bases not matched to a gene: 12. Germline V CDR1 and CDR2: MDHEN, SYDVKM. The CDR3 coding sequence is TGTGCCAGCAGTTATCCTCACGCAGGGGGCGAAAACTATGGCTACACCTTC. Its translation is CASSYPHAGGENYGYTF.

The rearrangement joins TRBV28 to TRBJ1-6; TRBD1 matches at 9 bases. Per germline, CDR1 MDHEN and CDR2 SYDVKM. Losses at the gene ends were 6 bases for V and 9 bases for J; bases not matched to a gene: 6. The CDR3 runs 14 residues. The CDR3 loop is CASRAGQGSSPLHF. In nucleotides, the CDR3 is TGTGCCAGCAGGGCCGGACAGGGGAGTTCACCCCTCCACTTT.

The chain uses TRBV11-1 and TRBJ2-7, with 12 bases aligning to TRBD2. The V gene's germline CDR1 is SGHAT and CDR2 FQDESV (reference sequence). CDR3 length: 15 residues. Trimming at V came to 5 bases and at J to 3 bases, leaving 5 bases not matched to a gene. In DNA, the CDR3 is TGTGCCAGCAGCGCGACTAGCGGGAGAGACTACGAGCAGTACTTC. Translating gives CASSATSGRDYEQYF.

J is TRBJ2-1 and V is TRBV2, with 8 bases aligning to TRBD1. V lost 3 bases and J lost 3; bases outside the gene matches: 4. From germline, CDR1 is SNHLY and CDR2 FYNNEI. This CDR3 has 15 residues. CDR3: CASSEVTGVYNEQFF. In DNA form, the CDR3 reads TGTGCCAGCAGTGAGGTGACAGGGGTCTACAATGAGCAGTTCTTC.

CDR3 nucleotide sequence: TGTGCCAGCAAGGCGGGCGGGAACACTGAAGCTTTCTTT. Amino acid sequence: CASKAGGNTEAFF. The gene calls are TRBV28 and TRBJ1-1; no clear D. Trimming cost V 7 bases and J 1 base, with 10 bases left between them. CDR1 is MDHEN, CDR2 SYDVKM, per germline. The CDR3 covers 13 residues.

The rearrangement links TRBV12-5 to TRBJ2-2, with 8 bases identical to TRBD2. Germline CDR1 LGHNT, CDR2 FRNRAP. Trimming took 4 bases from V and 7 from J; bases not matched to a gene: 2. The CDR3 sequence is 13 residues long. The CDR3 loop is CASGSAGGGELFF. The CDR3 nucleotides are TGTGCTAGTGGTTCCGCGGGGGGCGGGGAGCTGTTTTTT.

V and J are TRBV19 and TRBJ1-2; 7 bases line up with TRBD1. The CDR3 is 12 residues long. V dropped 7 bases and J dropped 5; count of bases not matched to a gene: 4. Germline lookup yields CDR1 LNHDA and CDR2 SQIVND (reference sequence). The CDR3 DNA follows: TGTGCCAGTACCGGGACAGCTTATGGCTACACCTTC. This translates into CASTGTAYGYTF.

Here the CDR3 DNA reads TGTGCCAGCAGCTTACGACTAGCTGGAGACTCCTACAATGAGCAGTTCTTC. It encodes CASSLRLAGDSYNEQFF. This chain connects TRBV7-3 to TRBJ2-1, with 7 bases that match TRBD2. The V segment lost 2 bases and the J segment 0 bases; nucleotides outside the gene matches: 7. Per germline, CDR1 SGHTA and CDR2 FQGTGA. CDR3 length: 17 residues.

CDR3 sequence: CASSPGQFTDTQYF. CDR3 coding DNA: TGCGCCAGCAGCCCCGGACAGTTCACAGATACGCAGTATTTT. This chain links TRBV5-1 with TRBJ2-3; maybe TRBD1 (6 bases). Trimming stripped 4 bases from V and 2 bases from J, with 11 bases between. This CDR3 is built from 14 residues. Germline CDR1 is SGHRS and CDR2 is YFSETQ.

The chain uses TRBV6-5 and TRBJ1-6, with 7 bases lining up with TRBD1. The V and J ends lost 8 bases and 7 bases, in that order; junction bases with no gene match: 8. Germline lookup yields CDR1 MNHEY and CDR2 SVGAGI. The CDR3 contains 14 residues. CDR3 in DNA: TGTGCCAGCTGCCCCTACAGGGGAAATTCACCCCTCCACTTT. It yields the protein CASCPYRGNSPLHF.

This chain connects TRBV21-1 to TRBJ2-7; TRBD1, as called in the table, went unchecked against the DNA. TRBV21-1 is a pseudogene locus. The CDR3 totals 17 residues. The CDR3 loop is CASSKVPKRDTVYEQYF. In DNA, the CDR3 is TGTGCCAGCAGCAAAGTCCCCAAAAGGGACACAGTCTACGAGCAGTACTTC.

With regard to this clone: At one end, the junction sequence differs from germline, possibly due to a read error. The CDR3 DNA is TGTGCCAGCAGCCTCCCCTCTAGCGGGAGGGCCGGAGAGCTGTTTTTT. It translates to CASSLPSSGRAGELFF. This chain links TRBV28 with TRBJ2-2; TRBD2 matches 12 bases. CDR3 length: 16 amino acids. Germline V gene sequence: CDR1 MDHEN, CDR2 SYDVKM.